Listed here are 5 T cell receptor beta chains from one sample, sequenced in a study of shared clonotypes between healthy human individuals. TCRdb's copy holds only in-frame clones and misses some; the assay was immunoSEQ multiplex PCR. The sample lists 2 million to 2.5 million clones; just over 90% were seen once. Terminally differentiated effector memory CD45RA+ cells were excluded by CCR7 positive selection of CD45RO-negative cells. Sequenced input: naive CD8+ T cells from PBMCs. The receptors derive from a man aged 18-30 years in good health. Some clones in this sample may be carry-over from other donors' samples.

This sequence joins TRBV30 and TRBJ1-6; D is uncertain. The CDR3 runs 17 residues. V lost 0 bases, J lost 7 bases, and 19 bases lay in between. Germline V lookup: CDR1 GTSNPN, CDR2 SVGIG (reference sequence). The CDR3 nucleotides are TGTGCCTGGAGTGTAGGTTCCTACATTGGTAGGAATTCACCCCTCCACTTT. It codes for CAWSVGSYIGRNSPLHF. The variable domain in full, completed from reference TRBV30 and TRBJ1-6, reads SQTIHQWPATLVQPVGSPLSLECTVEGTSNPNLYWYRQAAGRGLQLLFYSVGIGQISSEVPQNLSASRPQDRQFILSSKKLLLSDSGFYLCAWSVGSYIGRNSPLHFGNGTRLTVT.

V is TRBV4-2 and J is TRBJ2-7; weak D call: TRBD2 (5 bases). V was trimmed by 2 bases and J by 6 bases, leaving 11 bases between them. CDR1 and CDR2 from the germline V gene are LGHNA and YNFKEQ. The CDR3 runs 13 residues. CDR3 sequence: CASSQLSRGEQYF. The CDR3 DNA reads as TGTGCCAGCAGCCAACTCTCCCGGGGCGAGCAGTACTTC.

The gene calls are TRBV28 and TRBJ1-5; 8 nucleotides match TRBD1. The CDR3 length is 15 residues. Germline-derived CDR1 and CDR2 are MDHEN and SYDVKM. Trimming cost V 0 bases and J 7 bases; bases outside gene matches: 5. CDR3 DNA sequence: TGTGCCAGCAGTTTATGGACAGGGGCAAACCAGCCCCAGCATTTT. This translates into CASSLWTGANQPQHF.

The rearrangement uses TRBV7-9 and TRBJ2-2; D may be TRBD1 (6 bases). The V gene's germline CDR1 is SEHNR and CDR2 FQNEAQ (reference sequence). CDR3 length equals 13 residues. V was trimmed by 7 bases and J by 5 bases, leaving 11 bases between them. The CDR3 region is CASTGAGTGELFF. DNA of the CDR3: TGTGCCAGCACAGGGGCAGGAACCGGGGAGCTGTTTTTT.

The CDR3 spells CASSLGGVANYGYTF. The CDR3 DNA is TGTGCCAGCAGCTTAGGGGGGGTAGCTAACTATGGCTACACCTTC. The chain has TRBV7-9 and TRBJ1-2, with D perhaps TRBD1 (5 bases). V was pared by 1 base and J by 0 bases, with 9 bases between. The CDR3 has 15 residues. Germline V gene sequence: CDR1 SEHNR, CDR2 FQNEAQ (reference sequence).